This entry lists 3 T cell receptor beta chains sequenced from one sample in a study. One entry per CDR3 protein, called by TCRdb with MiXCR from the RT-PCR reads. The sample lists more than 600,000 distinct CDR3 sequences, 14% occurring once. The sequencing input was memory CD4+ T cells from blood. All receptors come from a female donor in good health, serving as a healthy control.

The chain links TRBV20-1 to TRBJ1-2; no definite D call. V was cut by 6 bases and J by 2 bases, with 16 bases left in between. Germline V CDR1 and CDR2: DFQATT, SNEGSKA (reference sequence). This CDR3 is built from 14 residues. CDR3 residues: CSAKPPTPNYGYTF. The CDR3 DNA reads TGCAGTGCCAAACCACCGACACCAAACTATGGCTACACCTTC.

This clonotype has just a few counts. The CDR3 protein is CASSSIGGKTQYF. CDR3 coding DNA: TGTGCCAGCAGTTCGATAGGGGGGAAGACCCAGTACTTC. The V call is TRBV27, the J call TRBJ2-5; D possibly matches TRBD1 or TRBD2 (6 bases each). The CDR3 runs to 13 residues. The V gene's germline CDR1 is MNHEY and CDR2 SMNVEV (reference sequence). Trimming removed 4 bases from V and 6 bases from J, with 12 bases in between.

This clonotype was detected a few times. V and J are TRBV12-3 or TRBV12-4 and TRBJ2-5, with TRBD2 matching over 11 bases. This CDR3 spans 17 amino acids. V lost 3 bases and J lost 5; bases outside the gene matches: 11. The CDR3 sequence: CASSLSGPTSGKETQYF. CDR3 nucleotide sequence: TGTGCCAGCAGTTTGAGCGGGCCGACTAGCGGGAAGGAGACCCAGTACTTC.